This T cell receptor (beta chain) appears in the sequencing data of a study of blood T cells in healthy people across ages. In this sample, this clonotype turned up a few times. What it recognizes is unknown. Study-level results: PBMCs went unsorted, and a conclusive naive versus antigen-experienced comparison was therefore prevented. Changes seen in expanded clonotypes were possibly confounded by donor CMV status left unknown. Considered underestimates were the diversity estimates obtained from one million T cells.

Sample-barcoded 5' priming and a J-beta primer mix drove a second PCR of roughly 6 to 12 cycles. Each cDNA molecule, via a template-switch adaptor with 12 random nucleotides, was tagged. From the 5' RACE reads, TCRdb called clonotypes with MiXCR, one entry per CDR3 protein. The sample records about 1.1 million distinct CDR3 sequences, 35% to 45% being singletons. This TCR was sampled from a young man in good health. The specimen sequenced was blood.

The CDR3 loop is CSARSGTNYGYTF. Written as DNA, the CDR3 is TGCAGTGCTAGATCCGGGACTAACTATGGCTACACCTTC. The gene calls are TRBV20-1 and TRBJ1-2; no clear D gene. The CDR3 has 13 residues. The germline gives CDR1 DFQATT, CDR2 SNEGSKA (reference sequence). Trimming took 2 bases from V and 0 from J, leaving 7 bases between them.